This T cell receptor (beta chain) was observed in a study of T cells in Graves' hyperthyroidism and ophthalmopathy. Across the study: The blood sample was taken at first diagnosis, before treatment began.

RNA transcripts yielded amplified TCR beta CDR3 regions. The HTBI primer set served for first-round RT-PCR of the TCR CDR3. Via MiXCR, TCRdb re-called the multiplex PCR reads, giving one row per CDR3 protein. The sample comprises around 100,000 distinct CDR3 sequences, 47% of which are singletons, and approximately 25% rests with the top ten. The CDR3 has 11 residues. V was trimmed by 7 bases and J by 8 bases, leaving 12 bases between them. From germline, CDR1 is SEHNR and CDR2 FQNEAQ (reference sequence). The sequence derives from a man in his forties with Graves' hyperthyroidism. The chain couples TRBV7-9 to TRBJ2-7; the D is unclear. The sample comprised blood. DNA of the CDR3: TGTGCCAGCACCTGGGCTGACAAGCAGTACTTC. Its protein product is CASTWADKQYF.